This is a list of T cell receptor beta chains from one sample in a study of T-cell reconstitution after alpha-beta-depleted transplantation in children. Using its own MiXCR run on the PCR reads, TCRdb lists one record per CDR3 protein. The sample comprises 230,000 or so distinct CDR3 sequences, over 9.5% of which are singletons, and about 5.4% rests with the top ten. Material: PBMCs from the stem cell graft donor, obtained from the stem cell graft. The source is a human donor who donated a stem cell graft to a child with SCID. Both conserved end residues are part of each CDR3.

TRBV20-1 | CSATRDVGYGYTF
TRBV5-1 | CASSPLTGGRDNEQFF
TRBV20-1 | CSAPADRGKYSPLHF
TRBV10-3 | CAISELEGQVTEAFF
TRBV5-1 | CASTSMAQYNEQFF
TRBV5-1 | CASSPPGQSTDTQYF
TRBV5-5 | CASSWSEGNEQFF
TRBV5-1 | CASSLEGGRNTEAFF
TRBV18 | CASSPSLVSMALQETQYF
TRBV28 | CASSLALPGRSYEQYF
TRBV18 | CASSPGSQGSEAFF
TRBV19 | CASSIWVRGGGTYEQYF
TRBV5-1 | CASSRGSGTGSEAFF
TRBV29-1 | CSVASVMEAFF
TRBV15 | CATSRDAGGGNTIYF
TRBV7-9 | CASSSTGIQPQHF
TRBV15 | CATSRDLASGNTIYF
TRBV7-2 | CASSSTGNNQPQHF
TRBV6-1 | CASSQDPNTEAFF
TRBV27 | CASSYPSGGPNNEQFF
TRBV15 | CATLRGGQRNTEAFF
TRBV6-5 | CASWILRGEQFF
TRBV12-3/TRBV12-4 | CASSRVAYEQYF
TRBV12-3/TRBV12-4 | CASSLSGSEQYF
TRBV5-1 | CASSLGSTEQFF
TRBV7-2 | CASSLSRAVTEAFF
TRBV11-2 | CASSGHLNQPQHF
TRBV5-1 | CASSPGTGGLTGELFF
TRBV20-1 | CSARGAGRDEMQYF
TRBV5-1 | CASSLLGVGNTIYF
TRBV7-7 | CASSQPLPGDGRGVKLFF
TRBV6-2/TRBV6-3 | CASSYRVPNYGYTF
TRBV6-1 | CASSLRRGGMQETQYF
TRBV4-3 | CASSLGRVSYNEQFF
TRBV21-1 | CASRETQYF
TRBV10-3 | CAISSQGALNYGYTF
TRBV28 | CASRLFNEQFF
TRBV5-1 | CASSFRGVETQYF
TRBV10-1 | CASSESLSGGPGEKLFF
TRBV7-2 | CASSLLGIGNTIYF
TRBV5-1 | CASSPGGTGGTEAFF
TRBV6-2/TRBV6-3 | CASSYSDAGELFF
TRBV11-2 | CASSLDGGVSLQETQYF
TRBV7-8 | CASSLGQWDPVQYF
TRBV16 | CASSRTSSTNEKLFF
TRBV5-1 | CASSEGTANSPLHF
TRBV28 | CASRRDRETYEQYF